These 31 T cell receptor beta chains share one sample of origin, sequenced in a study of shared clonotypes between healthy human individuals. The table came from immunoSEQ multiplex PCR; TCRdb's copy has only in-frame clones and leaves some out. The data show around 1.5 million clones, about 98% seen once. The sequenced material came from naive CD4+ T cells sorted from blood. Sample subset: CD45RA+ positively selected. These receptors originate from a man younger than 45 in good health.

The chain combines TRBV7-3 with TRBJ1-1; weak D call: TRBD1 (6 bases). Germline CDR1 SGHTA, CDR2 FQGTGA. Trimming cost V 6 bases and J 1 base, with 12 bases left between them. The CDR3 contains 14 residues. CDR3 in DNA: TGTGCCAGCAGGCCGGGACACGCGAACACTGAAGCTTTCTTT. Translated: CASRPGHANTEAFF.

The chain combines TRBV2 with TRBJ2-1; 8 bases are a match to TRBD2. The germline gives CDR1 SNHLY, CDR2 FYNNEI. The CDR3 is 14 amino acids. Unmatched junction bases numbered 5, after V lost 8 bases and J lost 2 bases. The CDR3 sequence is CASQTSGTYNEQFF. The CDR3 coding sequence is TGTGCCAGCCAAACTAGCGGTACCTACAATGAGCAGTTCTTC. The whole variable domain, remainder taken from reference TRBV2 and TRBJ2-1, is EPEVTQTPSHQVTQMGQEVILRCVPISNHLYFYWYRQILGQKVEFLVSFYNNEISEKSEIFDDQFSVERPDGSNFTLKIRSTKLEDSAMYFCASQTSGTYNEQFFGPGTRLTVL.

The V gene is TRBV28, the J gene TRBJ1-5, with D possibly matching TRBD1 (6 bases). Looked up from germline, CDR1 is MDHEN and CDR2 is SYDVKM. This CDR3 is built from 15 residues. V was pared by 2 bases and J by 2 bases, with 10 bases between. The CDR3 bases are TGTGCCAGCAGTTTACCGTCAGGGGGCAATCAGCCCCAGCATTTT. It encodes CASSLPSGGNQPQHF.

CDR3 loop: CASSLLPYNEQFF. The CDR3 nucleotides are TGTGCCAGCAGTTTATTACCCTACAATGAGCAGTTCTTC. The rearrangement links TRBV28 to TRBJ2-1, with D hard to call. This CDR3 is built from 13 residues. Per the germline V gene, CDR1 is MDHEN and CDR2 is SYDVKM. Trimming took off 1 base at V and 2 bases at J, with 3 bases between the two ends.

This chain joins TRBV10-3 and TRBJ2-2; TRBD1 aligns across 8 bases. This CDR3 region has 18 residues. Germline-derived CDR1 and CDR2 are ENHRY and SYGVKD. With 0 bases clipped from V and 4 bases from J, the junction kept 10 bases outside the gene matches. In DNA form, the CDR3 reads TGTGCCATCAGTGAGTCGTTTGGGACAGGTTCGGTCACCGGGGAGCTGTTTTTT. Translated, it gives CAISESFGTGSVTGELFF.

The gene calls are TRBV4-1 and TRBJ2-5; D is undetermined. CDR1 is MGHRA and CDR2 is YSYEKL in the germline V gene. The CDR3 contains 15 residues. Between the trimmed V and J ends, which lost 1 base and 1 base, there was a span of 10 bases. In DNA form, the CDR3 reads TGCGCCAGCAGCCAAGCTCCTCTCAGCCAAGAGACCCAGTACTTC. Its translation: CASSQAPLSQETQYF.

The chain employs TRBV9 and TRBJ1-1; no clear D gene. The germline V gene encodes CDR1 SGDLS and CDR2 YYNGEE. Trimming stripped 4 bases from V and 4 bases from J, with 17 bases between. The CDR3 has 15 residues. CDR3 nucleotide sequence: TGTGCCAGCAGCCCCCGAAACTTGAGGAGCACTGAAGCTTTCTTT. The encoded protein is CASSPRNLRSTEAFF.

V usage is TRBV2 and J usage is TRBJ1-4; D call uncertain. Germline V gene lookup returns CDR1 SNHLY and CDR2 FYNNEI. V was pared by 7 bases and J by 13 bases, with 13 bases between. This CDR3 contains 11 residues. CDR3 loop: CASIGPRGLFF. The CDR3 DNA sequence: TGTGCCAGCATAGGGCCCCGCGGACTGTTTTTT. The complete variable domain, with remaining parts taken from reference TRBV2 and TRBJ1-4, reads EPEVTQTPSHQVTQMGQEVILRCVPISNHLYFYWYRQILGQKVEFLVSFYNNEISEKSEIFDDQFSVERPDGSNFTLKIRSTKLEDSAMYFCASIGPRGLFFGSGTQLSVL.

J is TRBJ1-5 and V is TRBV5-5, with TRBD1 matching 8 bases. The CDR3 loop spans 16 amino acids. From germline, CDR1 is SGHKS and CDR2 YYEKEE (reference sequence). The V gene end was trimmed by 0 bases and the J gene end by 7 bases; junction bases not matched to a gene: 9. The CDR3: CASSLDETRTGQPQHF. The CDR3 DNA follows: TGTGCCAGCAGCTTGGACGAAACCAGGACAGGGCAGCCCCAGCATTTT.

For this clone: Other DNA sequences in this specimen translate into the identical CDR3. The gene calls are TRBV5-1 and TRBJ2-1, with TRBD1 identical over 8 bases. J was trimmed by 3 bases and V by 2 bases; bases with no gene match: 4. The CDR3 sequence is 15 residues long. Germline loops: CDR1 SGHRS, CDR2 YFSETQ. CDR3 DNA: TGCGCCAGCAGCTTAGGGACAGGCGACTACAATGAGCAGTTCTTC. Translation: CASSLGTGDYNEQFF.

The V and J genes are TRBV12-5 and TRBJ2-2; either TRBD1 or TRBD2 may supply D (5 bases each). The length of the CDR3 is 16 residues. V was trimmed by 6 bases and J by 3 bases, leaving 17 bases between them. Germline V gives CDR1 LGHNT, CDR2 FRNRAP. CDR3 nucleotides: TGTGCTAGTGGCTCCAGGGTCGGCGGGTACACCGGGGAGCTGTTTTTT. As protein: CASGSRVGGYTGELFF.

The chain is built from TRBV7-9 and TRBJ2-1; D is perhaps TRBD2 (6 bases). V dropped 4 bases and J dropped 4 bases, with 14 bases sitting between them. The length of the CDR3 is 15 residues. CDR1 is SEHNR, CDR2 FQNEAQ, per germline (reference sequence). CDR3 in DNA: TGTGCCAGCAGCTCACGGGAGCCCCGTTACAATGAGCAGTTCTTC. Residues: CASSSREPRYNEQFF.

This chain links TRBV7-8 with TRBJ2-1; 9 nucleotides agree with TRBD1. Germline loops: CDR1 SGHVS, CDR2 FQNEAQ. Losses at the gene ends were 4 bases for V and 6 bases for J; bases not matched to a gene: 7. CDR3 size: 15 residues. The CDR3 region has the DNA TGTGCCAGCAGCTCAACCGGGACAGGGCCCAATGAGCAGTTCTTC. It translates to CASSSTGTGPNEQFF.

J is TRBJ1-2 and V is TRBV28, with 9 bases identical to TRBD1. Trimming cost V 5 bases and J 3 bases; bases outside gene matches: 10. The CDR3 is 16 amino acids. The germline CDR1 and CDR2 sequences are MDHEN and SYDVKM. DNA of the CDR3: TGTGCCAGCAGTCGGCACAGGGGGCAGGGGGACTATGGCTACACCTTC. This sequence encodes CASSRHRGQGDYGYTF.

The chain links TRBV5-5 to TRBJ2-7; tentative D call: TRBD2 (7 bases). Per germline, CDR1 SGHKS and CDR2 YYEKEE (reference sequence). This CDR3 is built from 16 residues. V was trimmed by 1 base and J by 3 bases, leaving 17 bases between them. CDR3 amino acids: CASSLIGGGPLYEQYF. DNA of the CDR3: TGTGCCAGCAGCTTGATAGGGGGGGGCCCCCTCTACGAGCAGTACTTC.

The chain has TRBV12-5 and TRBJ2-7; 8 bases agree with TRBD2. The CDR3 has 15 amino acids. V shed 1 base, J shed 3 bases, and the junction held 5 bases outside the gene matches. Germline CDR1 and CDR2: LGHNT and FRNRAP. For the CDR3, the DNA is TGTGCTAGTGGTTTGGAGAGCGGGAGTGTCTACGAGCAGTACTTC. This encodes CASGLESGSVYEQYF.

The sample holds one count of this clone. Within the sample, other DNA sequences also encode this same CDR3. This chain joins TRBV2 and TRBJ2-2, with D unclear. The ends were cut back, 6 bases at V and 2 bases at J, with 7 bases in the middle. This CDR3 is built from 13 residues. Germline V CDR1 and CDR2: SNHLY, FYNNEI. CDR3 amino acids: CASRDRNTGELFF. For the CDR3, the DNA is TGTGCCAGCAGGGACCGTAACACCGGGGAGCTGTTTTTT.

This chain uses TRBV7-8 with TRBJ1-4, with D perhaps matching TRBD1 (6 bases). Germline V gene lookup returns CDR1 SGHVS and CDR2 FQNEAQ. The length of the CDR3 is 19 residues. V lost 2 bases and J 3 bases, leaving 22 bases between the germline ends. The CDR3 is CASSLRGDVLPRANEKLFF. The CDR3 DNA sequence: TGTGCCAGCAGCTTAAGGGGGGACGTCCTTCCACGGGCTAATGAAAAACTGTTTTTT. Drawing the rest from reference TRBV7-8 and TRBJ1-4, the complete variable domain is GAGVSQSPRYKVAKRGQDVALRCDPISGHVSLFWYQQALGQGPEFLTYFQNEAQLDKSGLPSDRFFAERPEGSVSTLKIQRTQQEDSAVYLCASSLRGDVLPRANEKLFFGSGTQLSVL.

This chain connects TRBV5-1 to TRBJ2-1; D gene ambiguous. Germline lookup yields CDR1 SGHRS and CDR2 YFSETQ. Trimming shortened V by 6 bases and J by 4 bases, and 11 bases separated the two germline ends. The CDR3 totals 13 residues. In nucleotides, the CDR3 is TGCGCCAGCACGACGGCCCCATACAATGAGCAGTTCTTC. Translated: CASTTAPYNEQFF.

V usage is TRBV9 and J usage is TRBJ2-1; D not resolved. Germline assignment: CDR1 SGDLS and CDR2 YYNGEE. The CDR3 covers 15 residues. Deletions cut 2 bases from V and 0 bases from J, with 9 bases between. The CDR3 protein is CASSVSHSSYNEQFF. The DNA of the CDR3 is TGTGCCAGCAGCGTTAGCCACAGCTCCTACAATGAGCAGTTCTTC.

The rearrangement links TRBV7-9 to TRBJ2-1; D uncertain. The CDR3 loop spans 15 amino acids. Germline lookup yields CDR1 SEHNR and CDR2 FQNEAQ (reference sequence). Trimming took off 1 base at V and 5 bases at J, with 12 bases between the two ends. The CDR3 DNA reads TGTGCCAGCAGCTTAGATGCACCAGTGGACAATGAGCAGTTCTTC. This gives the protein CASSLDAPVDNEQFF.

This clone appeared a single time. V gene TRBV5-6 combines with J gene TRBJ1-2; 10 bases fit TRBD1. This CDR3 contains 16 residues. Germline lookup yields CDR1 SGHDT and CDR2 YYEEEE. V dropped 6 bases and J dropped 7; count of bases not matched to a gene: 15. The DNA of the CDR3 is TGTGCCAGCAACCGGGACAGGGGAGATGTTTCTGGTGGCTACACCTTC. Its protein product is CASNRDRGDVSGGYTF.

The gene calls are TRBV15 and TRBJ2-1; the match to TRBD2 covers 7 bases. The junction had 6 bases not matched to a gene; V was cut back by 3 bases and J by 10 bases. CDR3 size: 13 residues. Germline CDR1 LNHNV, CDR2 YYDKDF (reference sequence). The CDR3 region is CATSSGLAVEQFF. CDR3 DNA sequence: TGTGCCACCAGCAGCGGGCTAGCGGTAGAGCAGTTCTTC. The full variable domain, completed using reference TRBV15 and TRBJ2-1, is DAMVIQNPRYQVTQFGKPVTLSCSQTLNHNVMYWYQQKSSQAPKLLFHYYDKDFNNEADTPDNFQSRRPNTSFCFLDIRSPGLGDTAMYLCATSSGLAVEQFFGPGTRLTVL.

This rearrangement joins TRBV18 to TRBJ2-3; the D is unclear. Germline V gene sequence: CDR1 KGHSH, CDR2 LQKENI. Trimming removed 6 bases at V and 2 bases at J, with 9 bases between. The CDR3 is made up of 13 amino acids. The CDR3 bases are TGTGCCAGCTCTCAACTTACCACAGATACGCAGTATTTT. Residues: CASSQLTTDTQYF.

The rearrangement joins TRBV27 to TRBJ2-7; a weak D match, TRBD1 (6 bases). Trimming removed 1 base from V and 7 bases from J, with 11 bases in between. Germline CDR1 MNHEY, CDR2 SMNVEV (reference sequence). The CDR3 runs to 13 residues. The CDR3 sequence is CASSLYRVGEQYF. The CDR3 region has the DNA TGTGCCAGCAGTTTATACAGGGTGGGAGAGCAGTACTTC.

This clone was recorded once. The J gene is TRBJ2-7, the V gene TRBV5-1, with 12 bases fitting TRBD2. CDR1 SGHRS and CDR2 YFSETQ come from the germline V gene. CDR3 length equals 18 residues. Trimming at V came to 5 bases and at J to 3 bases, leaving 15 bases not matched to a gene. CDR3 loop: CASSPAGAGLAGYYEQYF. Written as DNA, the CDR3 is TGCGCCAGCAGTCCGGCAGGGGCAGGACTAGCGGGGTACTACGAGCAGTACTTC.

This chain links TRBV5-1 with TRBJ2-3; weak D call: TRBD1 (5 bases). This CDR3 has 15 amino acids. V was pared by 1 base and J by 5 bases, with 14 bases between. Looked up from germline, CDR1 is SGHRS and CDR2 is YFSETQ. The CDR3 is CASSLLVGAGDTQYF. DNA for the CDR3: TGCGCCAGCAGCTTGTTGGTTGGGGCTGGAGATACGCAGTATTTT.

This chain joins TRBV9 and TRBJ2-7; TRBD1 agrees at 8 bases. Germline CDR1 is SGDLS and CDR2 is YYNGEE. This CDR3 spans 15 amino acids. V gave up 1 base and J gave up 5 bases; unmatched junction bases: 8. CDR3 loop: CASSVSGQGSNEQYF. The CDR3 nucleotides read TGTGCCAGCAGCGTAAGCGGACAGGGTAGCAACGAGCAGTACTTC.

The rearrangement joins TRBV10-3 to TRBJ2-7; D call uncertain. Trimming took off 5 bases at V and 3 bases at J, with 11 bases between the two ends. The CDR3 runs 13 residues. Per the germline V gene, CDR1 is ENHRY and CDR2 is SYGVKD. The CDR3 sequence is CAISQEADYEQYF. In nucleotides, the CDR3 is TGTGCCATCAGTCAAGAGGCCGACTACGAGCAGTACTTC.

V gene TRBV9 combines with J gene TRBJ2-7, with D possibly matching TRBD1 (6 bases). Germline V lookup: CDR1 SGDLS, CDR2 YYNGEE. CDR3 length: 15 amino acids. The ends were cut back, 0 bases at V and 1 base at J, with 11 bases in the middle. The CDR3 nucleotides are TGTGCCAGCAGCGTAGGCACAGGGCAATCCTACGAGCAGTACTTC. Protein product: CASSVGTGQSYEQYF.

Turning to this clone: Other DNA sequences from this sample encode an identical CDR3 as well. CDR3 coding DNA: TGTGCCAGCTCACCGGACAGGGGAAATCAGCCCCAGCATTTT. Its translation is CASSPDRGNQPQHF. This chain joins TRBV18 and TRBJ1-5, with 9 bases that match TRBD1. The CDR3 is made up of 14 amino acids. CDR1 is KGHSH and CDR2 is LQKENI in the germline V gene. Trimming cost V 3 bases and J 4 bases; bases outside gene matches: 1.